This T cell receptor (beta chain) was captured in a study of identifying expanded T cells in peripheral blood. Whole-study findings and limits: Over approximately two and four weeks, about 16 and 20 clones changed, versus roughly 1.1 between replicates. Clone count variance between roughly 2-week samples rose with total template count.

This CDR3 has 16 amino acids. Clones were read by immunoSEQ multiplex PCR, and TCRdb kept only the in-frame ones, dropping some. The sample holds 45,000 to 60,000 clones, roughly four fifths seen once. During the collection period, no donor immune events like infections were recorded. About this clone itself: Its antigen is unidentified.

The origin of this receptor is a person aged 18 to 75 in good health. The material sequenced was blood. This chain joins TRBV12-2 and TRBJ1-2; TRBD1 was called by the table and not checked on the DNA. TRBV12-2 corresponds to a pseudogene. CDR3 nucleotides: TGTGCAAGTCGCTTAGCCGGACCGGGACAGGGACTCCAGTACACCTTC. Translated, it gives CASRLAGPGQGLQYTF.